This T cell receptor beta chain stems from a study of cytomegalovirus exposure and HLA in healthy donors. In the PCR, 60 Vbeta and 13 Jbeta primers were used. Clones were sequenced by immunoSEQ multiplex PCR, and TCRdb holds only the in-frame ones, with some missing. The repertoire has some 110,000 clones, roughly four fifths of them found once; the top ten carry approximately 1.3%. This CDR3 has 15 residues. With 4 bases removed from V and 0 bases from J, the gap between germline ends came to 11 bases. CDR1 SGHTS and CDR2 YDEGEE come from the germline V gene. The chain joins TRBV5-8 to TRBJ1-3; possible D gene TRBD1, 6 bases. This receptor was identified in a man aged 40-49 years in good health and CMV-seronegative. Sequenced sample: PBMCs. CDR3 DNA: TGTGCCAGCAGCCCCGACAGGAGCTCTGGAAACACCATATATTTT. It translates to CASSPDRSSGNTIYF.